These 22 T cell receptor beta chains were sequenced from one sample in a study of T cells after yellow fever vaccination. Using its own MiXCR run on the 5' RACE reads, TCRdb lists one record per CDR3 protein. The sample includes hundreds of thousands of distinct CDR3 sequences, 5.2% seen only once; the top ten take less than 3.5%. The source material was CD4+ T cells sorted from PBMCs, sampled on the day of the yellow fever booster vaccination. All receptors derive from a man aged 18 to 35 who received the YFV17D yellow fever vaccine.

V and J are TRBV7-7 and TRBJ2-2; no reliable D call. This CDR3 spans 14 amino acids. CDR1 is SSHAT and CDR2 is FNYEAQ in the germline V gene (reference sequence). Between the trimmed V and J ends, which lost 0 bases and 5 bases, there was a span of 7 bases. The CDR3 region is CASSLALGTGELFF. The CDR3 DNA reads as TGTGCCAGCAGCTTAGCGTTGGGTACCGGGGAGCTGTTTTTT.

The rearrangement joins TRBV6-1 to TRBJ2-4; TRBD1 or TRBD2 may be the D gene (5 bases each). This CDR3 is 14 amino acids long. The germline CDR1 and CDR2 sequences are MNHNS and SASEGT. The germline V and J ends were trimmed by 2 bases and 8 bases, with 13 bases remaining between them. The CDR3: CASSEQDKRDIQYF. As DNA, the CDR3 is TGTGCCAGCAGTGAACAGGACAAGAGGGACATTCAGTACTTC.

This clonotype was counted a few times. The gene calls are TRBV5-4 and TRBJ2-3; no clear D gene. The CDR3 has 16 amino acids. The ends were cut back, 4 bases at V and 2 bases at J, with 17 bases in the middle. CDR1 and CDR2 (germline): SGHNT, YYREEE (reference sequence). The chain's CDR3 is CASSRQDLSNTDTQYF. In nucleotides, the CDR3 is TGTGCCAGCAGCCGTCAGGACCTCTCTAACACAGATACGCAGTATTTT.

This clonotype has only a few counts. The chain carries TRBV29-1 and TRBJ1-2; D not certain. Deletions cut 4 bases from V and 2 bases from J, with 8 bases between. CDR3 length: 12 amino acids. Germline V gives CDR1 SQVTM, CDR2 ANQGSEA. The CDR3 is CSVVRRNYGYTF. CDR3 in DNA: TGCAGCGTTGTGCGACGGAACTATGGCTACACCTTC.

This clonotype has only a few counts. V is TRBV6-2 or TRBV6-3 and J is TRBJ2-1, with 10 bases identical to TRBD2. Germline loops: CDR1 MNHEY, CDR2 SVGEGT. This CDR3 region has 14 residues. The V segment lost 10 bases and the J segment 8 bases; nucleotides outside the gene matches: 11. The CDR3 sequence: CATKRGGFRHEQFF. DNA of the CDR3: TGTGCCACCAAGCGGGGGGGCTTTCGTCATGAGCAGTTCTTC.

V gene TRBV29-1 combines with J gene TRBJ2-1, with 7 positions matching TRBD1. With V trimmed by 7 bases and J by 7 bases, 7 bases remained unmatched. The CDR3 is made up of 12 amino acids. Per germline, CDR1 SQVTM and CDR2 ANQGSEA. The CDR3 spells CSAQRQGNEQFF. The CDR3 bases are TGCAGCGCGCAGAGACAGGGTAATGAGCAGTTCTTC.

In its sample, this clonotype was seen a few times. The V and J genes are TRBV15 and TRBJ2-1; tentatively, D is TRBD1 (5 bases). Trimming took off 1 base at V and 7 bases at J, with 8 bases between the two ends. Germline assignment: CDR1 LNHNV and CDR2 YYDKDF (reference sequence). The length of the CDR3 is 13 residues. In DNA, the CDR3 is TGTGCCACCAGCAGAGTAGCAGGGAATGAGCAGTTCTTC. Translating it yields CATSRVAGNEQFF.

The genes are TRBV11-1 and TRBJ2-5; TRBD1 or TRBD2 may be the D gene (5 bases each). Germline-derived CDR1 and CDR2 are SGHAT and FQDESV (reference sequence). The CDR3 length is 13 residues. V shed 4 bases and J shed 9 bases, with 15 bases lying between them. CDR3 sequence (DNA): TGTGCCAGCAGCTCAACGGGGCCTGGCTCCCAGTACTTC. The encoded protein is CASSSTGPGSQYF.

This chain connects TRBV2 to TRBJ1-1, with D unresolved. Germline-derived CDR1 and CDR2 are SNHLY and FYNNEI. With 8 bases removed from V and 2 bases from J, the gap between germline ends came to 12 bases. The length of the CDR3 is 13 residues. CDR3 loop: CASSGETNTEAFF. In DNA form, the CDR3 reads TGTGCCAGCTCCGGGGAGACCAACACTGAAGCTTTCTTT.

This clonotype has a handful of counts. The gene calls are TRBV5-1 and TRBJ2-7; D perhaps matches TRBD1 (5 bases). CDR3 length: 14 amino acids. Germline assignment: CDR1 SGHRS and CDR2 YFSETQ. V was cut by 0 bases and J by 1 base, with 8 bases left in between. CDR3 DNA: TGCGCCAGCAGCTTGGACGCAGGGTCCTACGAGCAGTACTTC. Protein product: CASSLDAGSYEQYF.

This sequence joins TRBV12-3 or TRBV12-4 and TRBJ2-5; 8 positions agree with TRBD2. The V segment lost 8 bases and the J segment 6 bases; nucleotides outside the gene matches: 11. The CDR3 extends over 14 amino acids. For the CDR3, the DNA is TGTGCCAGCTTAAACGGGGGGGCCGGACAGACCCAGTACTTC. Amino acids: CASLNGGAGQTQYF.

The rearrangement links TRBV7-3 to TRBJ2-1; a weak D match, TRBD1 (6 bases). Trimming removed 6 bases from V and 7 bases from J, with 19 bases in between. Germline V gene sequence: CDR1 SGHTA, CDR2 FQGTGA. The CDR3 sequence is 15 residues long. The DNA for the CDR3 is TGTGCCAGCAGTCCCCCAGGGGCCGTCGAGAATGAGCAGTTCTTC. Its translation: CASSPPGAVENEQFF.

This clonotype was detected only a few times. The chain uses TRBV6-2 or TRBV6-3 and TRBJ1-1; D is possibly TRBD1 (6 bases). The V gene's germline CDR1 is MNHEY and CDR2 SVGEGT. This CDR3 is built from 15 residues. V was cut by 5 bases and J by 4 bases, with 17 bases left in between. CDR3 amino acids: CASSPLAGAGTEAFF. The CDR3, as DNA: TGTGCCAGCAGTCCCCTAGCAGGGGCGGGCACTGAAGCTTTCTTT.

This clonotype was counted between two and nine times. The chain carries TRBV11-1 and TRBJ2-7; possible D gene TRBD1, 5 bases. Trimming left V 0 bases short and J 1 base short, with 16 bases between. The CDR3 consists of 17 residues. CDR1 is SGHAT, CDR2 FQDESV, per germline (reference sequence). The CDR3, as DNA: TGTGCCAGCAGCTTAGCCCCCTTTGGACACAATTCCTACGAGCAGTACTTC. Protein: CASSLAPFGHNSYEQYF.

This clonotype was seen many times. The chain uses TRBV6-2 or TRBV6-3 and TRBJ2-5, with TRBD1 matching 8 bases. This CDR3 has 13 amino acids. The germline V gene encodes CDR1 MNHEY and CDR2 SVGEGT. The V gene end was trimmed by 7 bases and the J gene end by 1 base; junction bases not matched to a gene: 2. The CDR3 DNA sequence: TGTGCCAGCAATGGACAGGGCCAAGAGACCCAGTACTTC. The encoded protein is CASNGQGQETQYF.

This sequence joins TRBV18 and TRBJ2-1; D is perhaps TRBD1 or TRBD2 (5 bases each). This CDR3 contains 15 residues. V shed 2 bases and J shed 7 bases, with 15 bases lying between them. Germline loops: CDR1 KGHSH, CDR2 LQKENI. This chain's CDR3 is CASSPIAGRRNEQFF. The CDR3 nucleotides are TGTGCCAGCTCACCAATTGCAGGGAGAAGAAATGAGCAGTTCTTC.

This clonotype appeared a few times. V gene TRBV20-1 combines with J gene TRBJ2-2; possible D gene TRBD1, 6 bases. Trimming shortened V by 2 bases and J by 0 bases, and 13 bases separated the two germline ends. The CDR3 length is 16 residues. Germline V CDR1 and CDR2: DFQATT, SNEGSKA (reference sequence). CDR3 region: CSARTQQGPNTGELFF. In nucleotides, the CDR3 is TGCAGTGCTAGAACGCAACAGGGCCCGAACACCGGGGAGCTGTTTTTT.

At least ten counts were recorded for this clonotype. V usage is TRBV27 and J usage is TRBJ2-1; D is uncertain. Looked up from germline, CDR1 is MNHEY and CDR2 is SMNVEV (reference sequence). Trimming took off 3 bases at V and 0 bases at J, with 12 bases between the two ends. The length of the CDR3 is 16 residues. This CDR3 is CASSLYGPSSYNEQFF. The CDR3 coding sequence is TGTGCCAGCAGTTTGTACGGCCCCAGCTCCTACAATGAGCAGTTCTTC.

This clonotype was seen more than once but under ten times. The chain combines TRBV7-3 with TRBJ1-2, with 10 bases matching TRBD1. This CDR3 contains 15 residues. Germline lookup yields CDR1 SGHTA and CDR2 FQGTGA. V shed 6 bases and J 8 bases; nucleotides not matched to a gene: 12. The CDR3 here is CASRAAGTGDRGYTF. CDR3 bases: TGTGCCAGCAGAGCGGCCGGGACAGGGGATCGGGGCTACACCTTC. The whole variable domain, remainder taken from reference TRBV7-3 and TRBJ1-2, is GAGVSQTPSNKVTEKGKYVELRCDPISGHTALYWYRQSLGQGPEFLIYFQGTGAADDSGLPNDRFFAVRPEGSVSTLKIQRTERGDSAVYLCASRAAGTGDRGYTFGSGTRLTVV.

V gene TRBV5-1 combines with J gene TRBJ1-2, with a weak D call TRBD1 (6 bases). The CDR3 runs 13 residues. The V end lost 5 bases, the J end lost 3 bases, and 11 bases lay between the germline ends. Germline V lookup: CDR1 SGHRS, CDR2 YFSETQ. DNA for the CDR3: TGCGCCAGCAGTGGACAGCCACACTATGGCTACACCTTC. This sequence encodes CASSGQPHYGYTF.

The chain joins TRBV5-1 to TRBJ2-5, with 9 bases identical to TRBD2. V was clipped by 3 bases and J by 4 bases; unmatched bases: 7. From germline, CDR1 is SGHRS and CDR2 YFSETQ. The CDR3 is 15 amino acids. CDR3 residues: CASSWGASGTETQYF. CDR3 bases: TGCGCCAGCAGCTGGGGGGCTAGCGGGACAGAGACCCAGTACTTC.

This clonotype turned up a few times. The rearrangement joins TRBV5-1 to TRBJ2-3; D possibly matches TRBD1 or TRBD2 (5 bases each). V shed 4 bases and J shed 2 bases, with 8 bases lying between them. Germline V gene lookup returns CDR1 SGHRS and CDR2 YFSETQ. This CDR3 has 13 amino acids. CDR3 DNA sequence: TGCGCCAGCAGCGCCGGGACCACAGATACGCAGTATTTT. It yields the protein CASSAGTTDTQYF.